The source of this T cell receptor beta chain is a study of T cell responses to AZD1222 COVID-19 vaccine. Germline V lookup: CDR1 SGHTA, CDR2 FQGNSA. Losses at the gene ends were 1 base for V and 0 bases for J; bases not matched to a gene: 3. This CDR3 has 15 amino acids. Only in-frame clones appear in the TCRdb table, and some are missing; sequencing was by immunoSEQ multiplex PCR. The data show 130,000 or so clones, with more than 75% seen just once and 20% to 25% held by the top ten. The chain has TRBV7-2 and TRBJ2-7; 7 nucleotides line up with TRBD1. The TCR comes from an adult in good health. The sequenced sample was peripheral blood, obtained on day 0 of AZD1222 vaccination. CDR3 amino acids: CASSLEGTVSYEQYF. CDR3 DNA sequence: TGTGCCAGCAGCTTAGAGGGGACAGTCTCCTACGAGCAGTACTTC.